The 4 T cell receptor beta chains presented below share a single source sample, sequenced in a study of blood T cell repertoires in COVID-19. Generated by immunoSEQ multiplex PCR, the TCRdb table keeps only in-frame clones and is missing some. The sample carries some 100,000 clones, about 90% recorded once. The sequencing sample was made of peripheral blood. The receptors were gathered from a young man in a cohort sampled during active COVID-19.

J is TRBJ2-1 and V is TRBV18; 10 positions agree with TRBD2. The CDR3 sequence is 16 residues long. Germline assignment: CDR1 KGHSH and CDR2 LQKENI. V lost 3 bases, J lost 10 bases, and 12 bases stayed unmatched. Here the CDR3 reads CASSPVWSGGAGEQFF. The CDR3 coding sequence is TGTGCCAGCTCACCCGTTTGGAGCGGGGGGGCAGGCGAGCAGTTCTTC.

A remark on this clone: One junction end does not reproduce the germline sequence, and a read error may be involved. This chain connects TRBV12-3 or TRBV12-4 to TRBJ1-1; possible D gene TRBD1, 6 bases. CDR3 length: 13 residues. DNA for the CDR3: TGTGCCAGCAGGTTAGGTGAGGGGGTGGAAGCTTTCTTT. It translates to CASRLGEGVEAFF.

The chain links TRBV7-3 to TRBJ1-6; D might be TRBD1 (5 bases). Per the germline V gene, CDR1 is SGHTA and CDR2 is FQGTGA. The CDR3 sequence is 19 residues long. V was clipped by 1 base and J by 0 bases, with 16 bases between them. The CDR3 loop is CASSLRGGGTDSYNSPLHF. CDR3 nucleotides: TGTGCCAGCAGCTTAAGGGGTGGAGGGACCGACTCCTATAATTCACCCCTCCACTTT.

A single count supports this clone. The gene calls are TRBV9 and TRBJ1-3; D is undetermined. The germline V and J ends were trimmed by 0 bases and 0 bases, with 7 bases remaining between them. Germline lookup yields CDR1 SGDLS and CDR2 YYNGEE. This CDR3 has 15 amino acids. In nucleotides, the CDR3 is TGTGCCAGCAGCGTAGGCGGGAGCTCTGGAAACACCATATATTTT. It translates to CASSVGGSSGNTIYF.